This TCR beta chain was sequenced for a study of T cell changes during pregnancy in multiple sclerosis. TCRdb keeps only in-frame clones here, not all; method: immunoSEQ multiplex PCR. The sample includes approximately 65,000 clones, around 90% of them seen just once. Sample: peripheral blood, taken in the third trimester of pregnancy. The receptor was derived from a female donor in good health, enrolled as a control in a pregnancy study.

CDR3 loop: CASSNDRPYEQYF. The CDR3 coding sequence is TGTGCCAGCAGTAATGACAGACCCTACGAGCAGTACTTC. The chain joins TRBV6-1 to TRBJ2-7; D is possibly TRBD1 (5 bases). Germline-derived CDR1 and CDR2 are MNHNS and SASEGT. The CDR3 runs 13 residues. V was clipped by 5 bases and J by 2 bases, with 10 bases between them.